These 20 T cell receptor beta chains share one sample of origin, sequenced in a study of Ad26.COV2.S vaccination and SARS-CoV-2 variants (TCRdb year 2021). To prepare the library, the immunoSEQ multiplex PCR assay was applied. The immuneACCESS repertoire file appears here via TCRdb, limited to in-frame rearrangements. These files lack a portion of the clones; in checked studies, under half of the deficit traces to unresolved V genes, and the cause of the others is not known. This sample gives about 350,000 clones in total; around 83% of them show up just once. Jointly, the top ten make up 2.5% to 3.5% of the sample. In the paper's terms, the treatment or condition label means: 15 to 20 received Ad26.COV2.S at low or high dose, single or two shots; 5 received placebo; per-sample allocation not given. Repertoires of vaccine and placebo recipients were sequenced from samples collected on day 63 after the first injection.

Here the sequenced sample was peripheral blood, taken in a trial of Ad26.COV2.S vaccine versus placebo. The receptors shown here come from a person aged 18-65 years who received the Ad26.COV2.S COVID-19 vaccine or a placebo.

The gene calls are TRBV21-1 and TRBJ2-5; no check of the table's D call, TRBD1, against the DNA was made. TRBV21-1 is marked as a pseudogene. This CDR3 is built from 13 residues. CDR3 sequence: CASRPGQQETQYF. CDR3 sequence (DNA): TGTGCCAGCAGACCAGGACAGCAAGAGACCCAGTACTTC.

The rearrangement joins TRBV11-2 to TRBJ2-7, with TRBD1 as a possible D gene (5 bases). The CDR3 loop spans 14 amino acids. Germline CDR1 and CDR2: SGHAT and FQNNGV. V lost 1 base to trimming and J lost 3 bases, with 10 bases between them. CDR3 amino acids: CASSLGGLIYEQYF. CDR3 DNA: TGTGCCAGCAGCTTAGGGGGCCTGATCTACGAGCAGTACTTC.

The chain combines TRBV27 with TRBJ2-2; tentatively, D is TRBD2 (6 bases). Germline CDR1 is MNHEY and CDR2 is SMNVEV (reference sequence). The CDR3 spans 16 residues. With 3 bases removed from V and 6 bases from J, the gap between germline ends came to 17 bases. The CDR3 loop reads CASSFRARGDSGELFF. The CDR3, as DNA: TGTGCCAGCAGTTTCAGGGCGCGGGGCGACTCCGGGGAGCTGTTTTTT.

The chain joins TRBV27 to TRBJ2-1; D may be TRBD1 or TRBD2 (5 bases each). Trimming stripped 6 bases from V and 4 bases from J, with 19 bases between. Germline CDR1 is MNHEY and CDR2 is SMNVEV (reference sequence). The CDR3 is 16 amino acids. This chain's CDR3 is CASRGARGPSYNEQFF. The CDR3 coding sequence is TGTGCCAGCAGGGGTGCGAGGGGCCCCTCGTACAATGAGCAGTTCTTC.

In DNA form, the CDR3 reads TGCAGCGCCGCGAACTCTGGGGCCAACGTCCTGACTTTC. Amino acids: CSAANSGANVLTF. The chain links TRBV29-1 to TRBJ2-6; unclear D gene. This CDR3 contains 13 residues. The germline V gene encodes CDR1 SQVTM and CDR2 ANQGSEA. The V and J ends lost 7 bases and 0 bases respectively, with 7 bases between them.

The chain joins TRBV2 to TRBJ2-7; 7 positions agree with TRBD2. Germline V gene sequence: CDR1 SNHLY, CDR2 FYNNEI. The length of the CDR3 is 15 residues. With V trimmed by 1 base and J by 0 bases, 3 bases remained unmatched. CDR3 sequence (DNA): TGTGCCAGCAGTGAAGGTGGCGGGAGCTCCTACGAGCAGTACTTC. Translated, it gives CASSEGGGSSYEQYF.

The chain carries TRBV25-1 and TRBJ2-1, with a tentative D call TRBD2 (6 bases). Germline CDR1 is MGHDK and CDR2 is SYGVNS. V lost 1 base and J 5 bases, leaving 15 bases between the germline ends. This CDR3 has 16 amino acids. As DNA, the CDR3 is TGTGCCAGCAGTGAATCCTATGGGCGGGGTAACAATGAGCAGTTCTTC. Encoded protein: CASSESYGRGNNEQFF.

This CDR3 reads CASSLDRDTEAFF. CDR3 DNA: TGTGCCAGCAGCTTGGACAGGGACACTGAAGCTTTCTTT. The rearrangement links TRBV5-4 to TRBJ1-1, with D possibly TRBD1 on 6 matching bases. Germline CDR1 and CDR2: SGHNT and YYREEE (reference sequence). The CDR3 has 13 residues. Trimming shortened V by 0 bases and J by 3 bases, and 6 bases separated the two germline ends. The full variable domain, completed using reference TRBV5-4 and TRBJ1-1, is ETGVTQSPTHLIKTRGQQVTLRCSSQSGHNTVSWYQQALGQGPQFIFQYYREEENGRGNFPPRFSGLQFPNYSSELNVNALELDDSALYLCASSLDRDTEAFFGQGTRLTVV.

This clone has just a few counts. The chain couples TRBV5-1 to TRBJ1-6; no firm D call. The CDR3 is 13 residues long. V lost 5 bases and J 9 bases, leaving 12 bases between the germline ends. Germline assignment: CDR1 SGHRS and CDR2 YFSETQ. The CDR3 sequence: CASRRDLSSPLHF. CDR3 nucleotides: TGCGCCAGCAGACGCGACCTCAGTTCACCCCTCCACTTT.

The chain is built from TRBV4-2 and TRBJ1-2, with 12 bases that match TRBD1. The V segment lost 5 bases and the J segment 4 bases; nucleotides outside the gene matches: 5. Looked up from germline, CDR1 is LGHNA and CDR2 is YNFKEQ. This CDR3 has 15 residues. DNA of the CDR3: TGTGCCAGCAGCTTGCCGGGACAGGGGGCCTATGGCTACACCTTC. This gives the protein CASSLPGQGAYGYTF.

Points on this clone: Different DNA sequences within this sample yield the same CDR3. This chain connects TRBV7-2 to TRBJ2-7; D ambiguous. The V gene's germline CDR1 is SGHTA and CDR2 FQGNSA. This CDR3 contains 11 residues. Trimming removed 4 bases at V and 3 bases at J, with 4 bases between. In nucleotides, the CDR3 is TGTGCCAGCAGCTCGAACTACGAGCAGTACTTC. It codes for CASSSNYEQYF.

The CDR3 loop reads CASSPSGSIDEQYF. CDR3 sequence (DNA): TGTGCCAGCAGTCCTAGCGGGAGTATAGACGAGCAGTACTTC. This chain links TRBV6-5 with TRBJ2-7, with 10 bases fitting TRBD2. The CDR3 totals 14 residues. V lost 5 bases and J lost 5; bases outside the gene matches: 6. Germline V gene data show CDR1 as MNHEY and CDR2 as SVGAGI.

In this sample, this clone turned up once. The J gene is TRBJ2-1, the V gene TRBV19, with TRBD1 as a possible D gene (5 bases). Germline lookup yields CDR1 LNHDA and CDR2 SQIVND (reference sequence). The germline V and J ends were trimmed by 3 bases and 8 bases, with 14 bases remaining between them. CDR3 size: 14 residues. CDR3 protein: CASSIRQSRDEQFF. The CDR3 nucleotides are TGTGCCAGTAGTATTCGACAGTCAAGGGATGAGCAGTTCTTC.

The chain has TRBV7-6 and TRBJ1-1; D may be TRBD1 (6 bases). Per the germline V gene, CDR1 is SGHVS and CDR2 is FNYEAQ. The length of the CDR3 is 15 residues. Trimming removed 5 bases at V and 0 bases at J, with 13 bases between. In nucleotides, the CDR3 is TGTGCCAGCAGCCCCCGCCAGGGGATGAACACTGAAGCTTTCTTT. The encoded protein is CASSPRQGMNTEAFF.

This clone is a singleton in its sample. This rearrangement joins TRBV7-9 to TRBJ2-7; 10 bases match TRBD1. The CDR3 runs to 17 residues. CDR1 and CDR2 (germline): SEHNR, FQNEAQ (reference sequence). Germline trimming cut 4 bases from V and 5 bases from J; bases unmatched to any gene: 14. The DNA for the CDR3 is TGTGCCAGCAGCTCACCGACAGGGGGCTGGGGTAGTGACGAGCAGTACTTC. Translated: CASSSPTGGWGSDEQYF.

This chain uses TRBV14 with TRBJ2-7, with 8 positions matching TRBD2. The length of the CDR3 is 16 residues. V lost 1 base to trimming and J lost 6 bases; unmatched junction nucleotides: 11. Germline V gene data show CDR1 as SGHDN and CDR2 as FVKESK. This chain's CDR3 is CASSQVSREGRGEQYF. DNA of the CDR3: TGTGCCAGCAGCCAAGTCTCTCGGGAGGGCCGGGGCGAGCAGTACTTC.

This clone has more than one count but fewer than ten. The chain combines TRBV27 with TRBJ1-2; D may be TRBD1 (5 bases). The CDR3 is 13 residues long. Trimming shortened V by 6 bases and J by 4 bases, and 12 bases separated the two germline ends. Germline V gene lookup returns CDR1 MNHEY and CDR2 SMNVEV (reference sequence). The CDR3 here is CASRVGQGYGYTF. The CDR3 nucleotides read TGTGCCAGCAGGGTCGGGCAGGGCTATGGCTACACCTTC.

This chain uses TRBV6-2 or TRBV6-3 with TRBJ2-1; 13 bases line up with TRBD2. The V and J ends lost 2 bases and 5 bases, in that order; junction bases with no gene match: 9. Germline V CDR1 and CDR2: MNHEY, SVGEGT. This CDR3 has 18 residues. In DNA form, the CDR3 reads TGTGCCAGCAGTTACCCCTGGACTAGCGGGAGTTTGAACAATGAGCAGTTCTTC. It specifies CASSYPWTSGSLNNEQFF.

The V call is TRBV21-1, the J call TRBJ2-4. TRBV21-1 is described as a pseudogene. CDR3 size: 18 residues. The CDR3 DNA reads TGTGCCAGCAGCGGACGCTTAACCGGGACCTGGGCCAAAAACATTCAGTACTTC. Translated: CASSGRLTGTWAKNIQYF.

The chain couples TRBV5-1 to TRBJ2-5; 15 bases are a match to TRBD2. The CDR3 runs to 16 residues. Germline loops: CDR1 SGHRS, CDR2 YFSETQ. J lost 13 bases, V lost 4 bases, and 14 bases had no gene match. The CDR3 DNA sequence: TGCGCCAGCAGCCGCTACGAAGGACTAGCGGGGGGGCCCCTGTACTTC. Amino acids: CASSRYEGLAGGPLYF.